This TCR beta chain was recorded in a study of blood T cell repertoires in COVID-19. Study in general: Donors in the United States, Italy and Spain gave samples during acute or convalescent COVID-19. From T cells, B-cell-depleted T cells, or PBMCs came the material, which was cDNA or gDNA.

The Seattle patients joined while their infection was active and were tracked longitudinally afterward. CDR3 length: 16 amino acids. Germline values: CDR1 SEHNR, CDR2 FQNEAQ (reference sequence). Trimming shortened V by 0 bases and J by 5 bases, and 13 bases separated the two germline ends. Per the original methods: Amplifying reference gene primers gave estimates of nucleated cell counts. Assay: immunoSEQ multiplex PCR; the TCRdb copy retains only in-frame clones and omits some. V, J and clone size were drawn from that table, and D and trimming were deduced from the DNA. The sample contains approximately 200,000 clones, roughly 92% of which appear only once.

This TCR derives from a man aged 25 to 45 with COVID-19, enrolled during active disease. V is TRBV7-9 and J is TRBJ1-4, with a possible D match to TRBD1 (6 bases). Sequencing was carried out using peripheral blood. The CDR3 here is CASSLARGSKNEKLFF. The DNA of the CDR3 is TGTGCCAGCAGCTTAGCCAGGGGATCCAAGAATGAAAAACTGTTTTTT.